The 21 T cell receptor beta chains reported below all come from one sample, sequenced in a study. A single record per CDR3 protein comes from TCRdb applying MiXCR to the RT-PCR reads. The table has about 680,000 distinct CDR3 sequences, 14% seen once. The sequenced sample consisted of memory CD4+ T cells from blood. The source is a female donor in good health, serving as a healthy control.

This clonotype was seen a few times. The rearrangement links TRBV7-2 to TRBJ2-2; 10 bases are shared with TRBD2. The junction had 7 bases not matched to a gene; V was cut back by 5 bases and J by 4 bases. The CDR3 runs to 16 residues. Germline loops: CDR1 SGHTA, CDR2 FQGNSA. The CDR3 nucleotides read TGTGCCAGCAGCCTGAGCGGGGGGGCCGGCACCGGGGAGCTGTTTTTT. Translation gives CASSLSGGAGTGELFF.

This clonotype was found a few times. The chain recombines TRBV10-3 with TRBJ2-2; 14 bases map to TRBD2. The ends lost 8 bases at V and 2 bases at J; junction bases unmatched: 7. The CDR3 is 17 residues long. The germline V gene has CDR1 ENHRY and CDR2 SYGVKD. Written as DNA, the CDR3 is TGTGCCATCGGAGGACTAGCGGGAGGTTTTAACACCGGGGAGCTGTTTTTT. It yields the protein CAIGGLAGGFNTGELFF.

The J gene is TRBJ1-1, the V gene TRBV5-1; perhaps TRBD1 as D (5 bases). The CDR3 has 14 amino acids. V gave up 0 bases and J gave up 7 bases, with 13 bases separating them. Germline V gene lookup returns CDR1 SGHRS and CDR2 YFSETQ. The CDR3 coding sequence is TGCGCCAGCAGCTTGGGAACCGGGGCGGGTGAAGCTTTCTTT. Residues: CASSLGTGAGEAFF.

The chain links TRBV20-1 to TRBJ2-2; TRBD2 matches 9 bases. Trimming removed 1 base from V and 9 bases from J; junction bases left unmatched: 9. Germline-derived CDR1 and CDR2 are DFQATT and SNEGSKA (reference sequence). This CDR3 comprises 15 residues. The CDR3 reads CSARVGGGADRELFF. In DNA form, the CDR3 reads TGCAGTGCTAGAGTGGGCGGGGGGGCGGACAGGGAGCTGTTTTTT.

A few counts support this clonotype. This rearrangement joins TRBV18 to TRBJ1-2; TRBD1 agrees at 12 bases. There are 14 residues in the CDR3. Germline-derived CDR1 and CDR2 are KGHSH and LQKENI. V trimming: 5 bases; J trimming: 7 bases; junction bases outside the gene matches: 5. Here the CDR3 reads CASSSGQGASGYTF. The CDR3 DNA reads as TGTGCCAGCTCATCGGGACAGGGGGCGTCTGGCTACACCTTC.

A few counts support this clonotype. The V call is TRBV28, the J call TRBJ2-1; 14 bases fit TRBD2. Germline V gives CDR1 MDHEN, CDR2 SYDVKM. The CDR3 runs 16 residues. With 6 bases clipped from V and 1 base from J, the junction kept 2 bases outside the gene matches. CDR3 sequence: CASRGTSGSSYNEQFF. In DNA, the CDR3 is TGTGCCAGCAGAGGGACTAGCGGGAGTTCCTACAATGAGCAGTTCTTC.

This clonotype was seen many times. The CDR3 sequence is CASSLIRQRNTGELFF. The CDR3 nucleotides read TGTGCCAGCAGTTTGATTAGACAGCGGAACACCGGGGAGCTGTTTTTT. The J gene is TRBJ2-2, the V gene TRBV12-3 or TRBV12-4, with a possible D match to TRBD1 (5 bases). The CDR3 length is 16 residues. Trimming pared 3 bases from V and 1 base from J, leaving 12 bases between.

In this sample, this clonotype turned up a few times. Sequence at one end of the junction differs from germline and may be a read error. This chain connects TRBV20-1 to TRBJ2-1; 10 nucleotides match TRBD2. Germline CDR1 reads DFQATT; CDR2 reads SNEGSKA (reference sequence). CDR3 size: 15 residues. CDR3 loop: CSARDEIAGGREQFF. CDR3 nucleotide sequence: TGCAGTGCCAGAGACGAAATAGCGGGAGGAAGGGAGCAGTTCTTC.

About this clonotype itself: The junction does not match germline at one end; this may be a read error. The chain combines TRBV5-1 with TRBJ2-5, with D perhaps matching TRBD2 (7 bases). Germline assignment: CDR1 SGHRS and CDR2 YFSETQ. There are 15 residues in the CDR3. CDR3 in DNA: TGCGCCAGCACCCCCGGGGGGACATACCAAGAGACCCAATACTTC. Its protein is CASTPGGTYQETQYF.

This rearrangement joins TRBV20-1 to TRBJ1-4; D is undetermined. CDR1 is DFQATT and CDR2 is SNEGSKA in the germline V gene (reference sequence). The CDR3 is made up of 16 amino acids. Trimming cost V 0 bases and J 0 bases, with 11 bases left between them. The DNA for the CDR3 is TGCAGTGCTAGAGATCAAGCGGGAGCAACTAATGAAAAACTGTTTTTT. It is translated as CSARDQAGATNEKLFF.

Many counts were recorded for this clonotype. The rearrangement joins TRBV6-5 to TRBJ2-7, with 9 bases lining up with TRBD2. The CDR3 spans 18 residues. Germline V gives CDR1 MNHEY, CDR2 SVGAGI. Losses at the gene ends were 0 bases for V and 2 bases for J; bases not matched to a gene: 11. CDR3: CASSYSNAAGGEAYEQYF. As DNA, the CDR3 is TGTGCCAGCAGTTACTCGAATGCCGCGGGAGGGGAGGCCTACGAGCAGTACTTC.

This clonotype was observed many times. The chain is built from TRBV15 and TRBJ2-7; a weak D match, TRBD1 (7 bases). Germline V gene data show CDR1 as LNHNV and CDR2 as YYDKDF (reference sequence). This CDR3 is 14 amino acids long. The V gene lost 1 base and the J gene lost 7 bases, with 14 bases spanning the gap. The CDR3 coding sequence is TGTGCCACCAGCAGAGCAGGGGGGCTAGGGGAGCAGTACTTC. It encodes CATSRAGGLGEQYF.

Written as DNA, the CDR3 is TGTGCCAGCAGCCACTTCTACAGCAATGAGCAGTTCTTC. Translation: CASSHFYSNEQFF. The chain couples TRBV11-2 to TRBJ2-1; no clear D. The germline V gene has CDR1 SGHAT and CDR2 FQNNGV. The V end lost 5 bases, the J end lost 6 bases, and 11 bases lay between the germline ends. There are 13 residues in the CDR3.

J is TRBJ2-1 and V is TRBV24-1, with 8 nucleotides matching TRBD1. CDR3 size: 14 residues. V shed 4 bases and J 8 bases; nucleotides not matched to a gene: 6. Germline CDR1 KGHDR, CDR2 SFDVKD. CDR3 in DNA: TGTGCCACCAGTGAACCGGACAGGGTGGATGAGCAGTTCTTC. Translating it yields CATSEPDRVDEQFF.

This clonotype was recorded a few times. V usage is TRBV7-2 and J usage is TRBJ2-3; 7 positions agree with TRBD2. Trimming took 4 bases from V and 2 from J; bases not matched to a gene: 0. The CDR3 sequence is 13 residues long. The germline V gene has CDR1 SGHTA and CDR2 FQGNSA. In DNA form, the CDR3 reads TGTGCCAGCAGCTGGGACTACACAGATACGCAGTATTTT. Translation gives CASSWDYTDTQYF.

In this sample, this clonotype turned up many times. This sequence joins TRBV6-5 and TRBJ1-5; TRBD1 agrees at 7 bases. Germline-derived CDR1 and CDR2 are MNHEY and SVGAGI. The CDR3 runs 15 residues. V was pared by 6 bases and J by 6 bases, with 11 bases of the junction left unmatched. CDR3 sequence reads: CASSPDRWEGQPQHF. DNA for the CDR3: TGTGCCAGCAGCCCGGACAGGTGGGAGGGTCAGCCCCAGCATTTT.

This clonotype was observed at least ten times. The genes are TRBV12-3 or TRBV12-4 and TRBJ2-2; 8 bases are a match to TRBD2. Unmatched junction bases numbered 7, after V lost 8 bases and J lost 2 bases. The CDR3 is 15 residues long. The CDR3 nucleotides are TGTGCCAGCGGGCCAGCGGGAGTCAACACCGGGGAGCTGTTTTTT. Protein product: CASGPAGVNTGELFF.

J is TRBJ2-1 and V is TRBV20-1; D not resolved. V was clipped by 6 bases and J by 5 bases, with 14 bases between them. Germline V lookup: CDR1 DFQATT, CDR2 SNEGSKA (reference sequence). The CDR3 loop spans 13 amino acids. CDR3 sequence: CSAPPPGDNEQFF. CDR3 nucleotide sequence: TGCAGTGCCCCACCCCCGGGCGACAATGAGCAGTTCTTC.

This clonotype showed up just a few times. CDR3 nucleotides: TGTGCCAGCAGCGCCCAACCGGGACAGGGTTTCAATGAGCAGTTCTTC. Translating gives CASSAQPGQGFNEQFF. The chain combines TRBV9 with TRBJ2-1, with 9 bases that match TRBD1. Germline V gene sequence: CDR1 SGDLS, CDR2 YYNGEE. The trim removed 3 bases at V and 6 bases at J, leaving 10 bases unmatched. This CDR3 is built from 16 residues. The whole variable domain, filled in from reference TRBV9 and TRBJ2-1, reads DSGVTQTPKHLITATGQRVTLRCSPRSGDLSVYWYQQSLDQGLQFLIQYYNGEERAKGNILERFSAQQFPDLHSELNLSSLELGDSALYFCASSAQPGQGFNEQFFGPGTRLTVL.

This clonotype turned up a few times. The chain is built from TRBV25-1 and TRBJ2-4; possibly TRBD2 for D (5 bases). Germline V lookup: CDR1 MGHDK, CDR2 SYGVNS. This CDR3 is 13 amino acids long. V was cut by 3 bases and J by 6 bases, with 9 bases left in between. As DNA, the CDR3 is TGTGCCAGCAGTGATAGAGAGGGAAACATTCAGTACTTC. Its protein is CASSDREGNIQYF.

This clonotype was seen repeatedly, ten times or more. This chain uses TRBV11-1 with TRBJ2-7; possible D gene TRBD2, 6 bases. Germline values: CDR1 SGHAT, CDR2 FQDESV (reference sequence). This CDR3 comprises 14 residues. V was clipped by 5 bases and J by 6 bases, with 17 bases between them. The CDR3 here is CASSPGGYHSEQYF. The CDR3 region has the DNA TGTGCCAGCAGCCCTGGAGGGTATCATAGCGAGCAGTACTTC.